The sequence of this TCR beta chain was determined in a study of blood T cell repertoires in COVID-19. Trimming removed 4 bases from V and 1 base from J; junction bases left unmatched: 3. From germline, CDR1 is LGHDT and CDR2 YNNKEL (reference sequence). This CDR3 comprises 14 residues. Original processing methods: For nucleated cells, counts were estimated from reference gene primer amplification. The data were produced by immunoSEQ multiplex PCR, yet TCRdb's version contains in-frame clones alone and is incomplete. D and trimming come from the DNA, and the V and J calls and clone size come from that table. The sample consists of around 110,000 clones, 82% of them appearing once.

V is TRBV3-1 (or the pseudogene TRBV3-2) and J is TRBJ1-2; the match to TRBD1 covers 7 bases. The sequencing input was peripheral blood. The TCR sequence derives from a woman aged 70-85 years with acute or convalescent COVID-19. CDR3 region: CASSPRDSNYGYTF. CDR3 coding DNA: TGTGCCAGCAGCCCTCGGGACAGTAACTATGGCTACACCTTC.